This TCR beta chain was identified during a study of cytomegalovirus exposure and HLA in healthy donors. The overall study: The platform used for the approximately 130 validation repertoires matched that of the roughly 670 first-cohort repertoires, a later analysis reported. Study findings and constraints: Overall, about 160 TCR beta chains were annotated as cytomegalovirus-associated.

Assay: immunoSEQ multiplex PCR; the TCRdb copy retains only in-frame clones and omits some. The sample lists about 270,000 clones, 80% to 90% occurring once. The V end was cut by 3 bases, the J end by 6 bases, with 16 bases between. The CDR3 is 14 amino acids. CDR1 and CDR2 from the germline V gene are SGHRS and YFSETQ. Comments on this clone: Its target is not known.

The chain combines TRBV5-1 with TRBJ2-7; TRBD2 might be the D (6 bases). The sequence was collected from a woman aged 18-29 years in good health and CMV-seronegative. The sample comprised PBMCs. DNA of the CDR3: TGCGCCAGCAGCTCCGGGACTTCAGGAAGCGAGCAGTACTTC. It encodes CASSSGTSGSEQYF.